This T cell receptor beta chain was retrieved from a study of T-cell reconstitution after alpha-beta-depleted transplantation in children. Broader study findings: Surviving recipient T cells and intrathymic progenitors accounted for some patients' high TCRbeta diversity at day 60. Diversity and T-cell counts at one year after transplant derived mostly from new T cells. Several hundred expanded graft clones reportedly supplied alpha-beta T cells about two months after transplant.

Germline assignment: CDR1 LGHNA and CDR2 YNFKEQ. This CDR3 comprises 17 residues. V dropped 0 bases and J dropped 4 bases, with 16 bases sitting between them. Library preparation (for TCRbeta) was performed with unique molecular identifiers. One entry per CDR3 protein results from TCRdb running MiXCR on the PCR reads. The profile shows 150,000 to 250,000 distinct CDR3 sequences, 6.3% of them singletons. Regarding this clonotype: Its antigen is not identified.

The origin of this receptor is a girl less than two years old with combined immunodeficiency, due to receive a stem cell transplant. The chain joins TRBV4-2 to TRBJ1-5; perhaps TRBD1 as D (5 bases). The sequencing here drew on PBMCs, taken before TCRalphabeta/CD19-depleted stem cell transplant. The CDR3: CASSQERHGRANQPQHF. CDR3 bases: TGTGCCAGCAGCCAAGAACGTCACGGCAGGGCAAATCAGCCCCAGCATTTT.